This TCR beta chain was observed in a study of T cell repertoires in cytomegalovirus infection. CDR1 is SQVTM, CDR2 ANQGSEA, per germline. With 2 bases removed from V and 4 bases from J, the gap between germline ends came to 14 bases. The CDR3 loop spans 14 amino acids. TCRdb re-analysed the reads in MiXCR, keeping a single row per CDR3 protein. The sample shows approximately 500,000 distinct CDR3 sequences, over 9% of them seen only once. This receptor was identified in a human donor in good health (CMV status not recorded). Some clones in this sample may be carry-over from other donors' samples. The specimen sequenced was PBMCs. J is TRBJ1-1 and V is TRBV29-1; D uncertain. This chain's CDR3 is CSVELGSLGTEAFF. CDR3 sequence (DNA): TGCAGCGTTGAACTTGGGTCTCTGGGCACTGAAGCTTTCTTT.